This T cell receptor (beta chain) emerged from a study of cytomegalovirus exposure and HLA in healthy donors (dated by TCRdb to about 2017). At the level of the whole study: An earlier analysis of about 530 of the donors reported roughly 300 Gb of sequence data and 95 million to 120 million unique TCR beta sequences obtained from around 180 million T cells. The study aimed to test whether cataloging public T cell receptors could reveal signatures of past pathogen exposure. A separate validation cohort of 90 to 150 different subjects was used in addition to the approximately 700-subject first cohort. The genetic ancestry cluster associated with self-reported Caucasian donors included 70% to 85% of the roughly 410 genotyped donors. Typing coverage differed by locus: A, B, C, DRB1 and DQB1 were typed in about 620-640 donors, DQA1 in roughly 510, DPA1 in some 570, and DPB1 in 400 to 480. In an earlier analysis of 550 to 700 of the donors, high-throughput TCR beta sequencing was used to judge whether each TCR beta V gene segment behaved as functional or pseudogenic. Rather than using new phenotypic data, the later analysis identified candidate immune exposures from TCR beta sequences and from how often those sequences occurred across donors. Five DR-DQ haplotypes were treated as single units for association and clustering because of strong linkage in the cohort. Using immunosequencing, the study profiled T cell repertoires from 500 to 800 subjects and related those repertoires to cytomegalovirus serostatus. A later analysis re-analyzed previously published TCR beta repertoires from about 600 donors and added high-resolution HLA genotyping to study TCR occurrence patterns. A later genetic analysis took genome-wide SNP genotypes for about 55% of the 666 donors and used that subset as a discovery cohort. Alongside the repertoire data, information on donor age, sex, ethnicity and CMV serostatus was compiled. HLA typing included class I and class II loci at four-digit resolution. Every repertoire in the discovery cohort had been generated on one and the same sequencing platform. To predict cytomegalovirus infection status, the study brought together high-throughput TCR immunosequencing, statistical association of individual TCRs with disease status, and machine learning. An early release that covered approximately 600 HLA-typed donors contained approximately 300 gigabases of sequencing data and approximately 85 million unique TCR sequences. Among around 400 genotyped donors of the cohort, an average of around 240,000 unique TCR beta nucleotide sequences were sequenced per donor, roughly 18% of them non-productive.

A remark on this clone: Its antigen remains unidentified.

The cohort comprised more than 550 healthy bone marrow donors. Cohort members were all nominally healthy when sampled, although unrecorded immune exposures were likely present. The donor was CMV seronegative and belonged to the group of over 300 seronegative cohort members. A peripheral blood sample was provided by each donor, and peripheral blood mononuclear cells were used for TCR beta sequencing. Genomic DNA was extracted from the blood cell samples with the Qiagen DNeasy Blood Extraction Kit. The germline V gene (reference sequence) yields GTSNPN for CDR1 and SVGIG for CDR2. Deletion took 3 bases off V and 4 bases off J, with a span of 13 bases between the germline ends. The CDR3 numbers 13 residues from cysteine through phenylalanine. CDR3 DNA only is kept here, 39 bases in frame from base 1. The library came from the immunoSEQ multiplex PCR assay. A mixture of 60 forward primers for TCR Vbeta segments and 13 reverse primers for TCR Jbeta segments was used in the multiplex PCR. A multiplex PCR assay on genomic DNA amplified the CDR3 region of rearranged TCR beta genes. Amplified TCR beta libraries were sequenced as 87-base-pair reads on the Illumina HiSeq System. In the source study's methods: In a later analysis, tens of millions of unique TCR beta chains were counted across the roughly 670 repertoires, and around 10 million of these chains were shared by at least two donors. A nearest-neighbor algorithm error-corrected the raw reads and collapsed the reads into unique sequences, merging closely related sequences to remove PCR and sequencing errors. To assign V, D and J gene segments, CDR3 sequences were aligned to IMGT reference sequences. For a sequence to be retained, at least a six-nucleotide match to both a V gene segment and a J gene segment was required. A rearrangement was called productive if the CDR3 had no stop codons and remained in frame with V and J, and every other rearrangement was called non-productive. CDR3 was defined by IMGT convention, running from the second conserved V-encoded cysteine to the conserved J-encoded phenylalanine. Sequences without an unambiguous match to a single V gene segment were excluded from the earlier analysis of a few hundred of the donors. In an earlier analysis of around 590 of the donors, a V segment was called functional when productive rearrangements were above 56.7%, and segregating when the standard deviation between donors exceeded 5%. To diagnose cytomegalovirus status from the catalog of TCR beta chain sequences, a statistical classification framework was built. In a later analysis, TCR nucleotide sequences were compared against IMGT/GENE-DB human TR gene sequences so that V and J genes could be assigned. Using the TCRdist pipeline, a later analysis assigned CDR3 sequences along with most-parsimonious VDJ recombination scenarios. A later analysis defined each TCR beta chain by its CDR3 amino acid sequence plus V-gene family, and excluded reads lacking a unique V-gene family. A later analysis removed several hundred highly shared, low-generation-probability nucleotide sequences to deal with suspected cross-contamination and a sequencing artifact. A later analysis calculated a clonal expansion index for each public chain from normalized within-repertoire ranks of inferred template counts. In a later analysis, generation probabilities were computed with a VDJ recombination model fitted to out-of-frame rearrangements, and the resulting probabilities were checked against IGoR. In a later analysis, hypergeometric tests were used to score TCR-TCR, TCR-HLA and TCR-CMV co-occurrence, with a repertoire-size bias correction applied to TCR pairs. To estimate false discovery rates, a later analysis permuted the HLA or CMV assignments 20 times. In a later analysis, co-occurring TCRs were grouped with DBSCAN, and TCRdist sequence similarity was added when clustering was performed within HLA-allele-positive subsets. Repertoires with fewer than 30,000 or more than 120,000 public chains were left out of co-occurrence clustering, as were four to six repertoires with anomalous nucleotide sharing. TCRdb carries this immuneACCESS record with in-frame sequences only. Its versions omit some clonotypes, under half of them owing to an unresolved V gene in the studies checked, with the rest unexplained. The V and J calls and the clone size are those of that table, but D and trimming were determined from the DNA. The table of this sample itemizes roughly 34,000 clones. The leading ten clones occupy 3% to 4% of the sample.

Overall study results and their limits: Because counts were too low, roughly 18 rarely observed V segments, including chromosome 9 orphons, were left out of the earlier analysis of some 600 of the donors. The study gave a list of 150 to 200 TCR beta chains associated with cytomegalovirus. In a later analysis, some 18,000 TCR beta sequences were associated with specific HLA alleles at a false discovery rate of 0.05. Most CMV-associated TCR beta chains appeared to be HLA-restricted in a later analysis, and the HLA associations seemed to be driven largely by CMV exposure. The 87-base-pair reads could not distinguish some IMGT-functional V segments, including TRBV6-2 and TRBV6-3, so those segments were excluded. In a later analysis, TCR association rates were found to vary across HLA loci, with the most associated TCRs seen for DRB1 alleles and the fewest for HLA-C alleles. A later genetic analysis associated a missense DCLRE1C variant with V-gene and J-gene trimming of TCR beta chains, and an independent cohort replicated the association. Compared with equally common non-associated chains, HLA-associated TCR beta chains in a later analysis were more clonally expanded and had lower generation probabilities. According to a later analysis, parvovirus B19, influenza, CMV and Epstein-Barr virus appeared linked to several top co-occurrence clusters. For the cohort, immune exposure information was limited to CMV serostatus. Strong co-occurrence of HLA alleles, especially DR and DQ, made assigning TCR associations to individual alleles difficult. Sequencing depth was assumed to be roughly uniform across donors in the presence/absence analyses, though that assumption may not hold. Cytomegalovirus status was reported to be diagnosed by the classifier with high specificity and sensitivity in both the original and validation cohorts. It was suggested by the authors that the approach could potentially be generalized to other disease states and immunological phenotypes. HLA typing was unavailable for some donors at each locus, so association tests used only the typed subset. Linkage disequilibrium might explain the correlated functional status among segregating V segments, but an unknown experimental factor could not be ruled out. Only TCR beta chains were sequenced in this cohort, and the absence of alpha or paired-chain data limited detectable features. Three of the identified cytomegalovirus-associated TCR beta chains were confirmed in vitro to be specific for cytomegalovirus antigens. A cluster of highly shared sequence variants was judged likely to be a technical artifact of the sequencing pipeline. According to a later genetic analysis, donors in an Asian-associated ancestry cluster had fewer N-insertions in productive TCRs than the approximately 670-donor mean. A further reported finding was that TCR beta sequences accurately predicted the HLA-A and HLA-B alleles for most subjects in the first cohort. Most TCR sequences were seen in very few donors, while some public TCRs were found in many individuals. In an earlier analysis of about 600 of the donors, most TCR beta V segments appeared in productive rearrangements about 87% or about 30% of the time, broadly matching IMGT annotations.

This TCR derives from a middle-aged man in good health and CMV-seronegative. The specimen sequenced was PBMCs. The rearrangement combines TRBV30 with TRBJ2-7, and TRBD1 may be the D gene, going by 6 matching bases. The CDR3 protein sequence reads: CAWSRQVGYEQYF. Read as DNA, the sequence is TGTGCCTGGAGCCGACAGGTAGGGTACGAGCAGTACTTC.